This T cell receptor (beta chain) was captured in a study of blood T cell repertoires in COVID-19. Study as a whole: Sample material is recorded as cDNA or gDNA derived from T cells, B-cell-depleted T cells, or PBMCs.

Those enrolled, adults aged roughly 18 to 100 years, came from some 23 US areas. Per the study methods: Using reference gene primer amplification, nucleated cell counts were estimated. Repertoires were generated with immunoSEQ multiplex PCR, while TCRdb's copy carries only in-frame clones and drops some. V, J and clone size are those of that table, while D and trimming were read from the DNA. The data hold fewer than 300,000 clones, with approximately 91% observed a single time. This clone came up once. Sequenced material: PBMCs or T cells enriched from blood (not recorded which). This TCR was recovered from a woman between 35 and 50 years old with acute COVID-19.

CDR3 in DNA: TGTGCCAGCAGTTTGTCGGGACAGCCTTACTATAATTCACCCCTCCACTTT. Translated, it gives CASSLSGQPYYNSPLHF. The chain links TRBV27 to TRBJ1-6; 7 bases line up with TRBD1. The V gene's germline CDR1 is MNHEY and CDR2 SMNVEV (reference sequence). V was clipped by 3 bases and J by 3 bases; unmatched bases: 8. This CDR3 comprises 17 residues.